This T cell receptor (beta chain) was sequenced in a study of T cells expressing NK-cell markers. CDR3 length equals 13 residues. The germline gives CDR1 DFQATT, CDR2 SNEGSKA (reference sequence). Using the 5' RACE reads, TCRdb records one entry per CDR3 protein without DNA. The sample table sets out 200,000 to 300,000 distinct CDR3 sequences. Sequenced input: blood T cells: a sorted CD56 or NKG2C T cell subset, CD4+ or CD8+ T cells, or bulk PBMC T cells (not recorded which). The V gene is TRBV20-1, the J gene TRBJ2-2. The receptor's source is a man aged 18 to 29 in good health. The CDR3 sequence: CSARSAWAGELFF.